Shown below are 24 T cell receptor beta chains from a single sample sequenced in a study of blood T cell repertoires in COVID-19. Sequencing was performed with immunoSEQ multiplex PCR; in TCRdb, only in-frame clones are kept and a portion is missing. Here the sample spans around 190,000 clones, 80% to 90% being singletons. Sequences were obtained from PBMCs or T cells enriched from blood (not recorded which). These receptors were obtained from a woman aged 18-30 years who had recovered from COVID-19.

The V gene is TRBV7-8, the J gene TRBJ1-5; 10 nucleotides line up with TRBD1. The CDR3 runs to 16 residues. Germline V gene data show CDR1 as SGHVS and CDR2 as FQNEAQ. The V and J ends lost 3 bases and 2 bases, in that order; junction bases with no gene match: 4. The CDR3 reads CASSLTGGFGNQPQHF. CDR3 bases: TGTGCCAGCAGCTTGACAGGGGGCTTTGGCAATCAGCCCCAGCATTTT.

This clone was observed once. The rearrangement joins TRBV6-5 to TRBJ2-1, with 12 bases matching TRBD2. Losses at the gene ends were 5 bases for V and 8 bases for J; bases not matched to a gene: 7. The CDR3 consists of 15 residues. Per germline, CDR1 MNHEY and CDR2 SVGAGI. The CDR3 DNA follows: TGTGCCAGCAGTCCACGAGCTAGCGGGAGGGATGAGCAGTTCTTC. This encodes CASSPRASGRDEQFF.

This clone appeared a few times. V usage is TRBV2 and J usage is TRBJ2-7; 8 bases are shared with TRBD1. Trimming cost V 3 bases and J 2 bases; bases outside gene matches: 6. The germline CDR1 and CDR2 sequences are SNHLY and FYNNEI. The CDR3 loop spans 15 amino acids. The CDR3 sequence: CASSDPGGATYEQYF. The CDR3 DNA reads TGTGCCAGCAGTGATCCAGGGGGCGCGACCTACGAGCAGTACTTC. The entire variable domain, with the rest obtained from reference TRBV2 and TRBJ2-7, is as follows: EPEVTQTPSHQVTQMGQEVILRCVPISNHLYFYWYRQILGQKVEFLVSFYNNEISEKSEIFDDQFSVERPDGSNFTLKIRSTKLEDSAMYFCASSDPGGATYEQYFGPGTRLTVT.

This rearrangement joins TRBV27 to TRBJ1-4; D perhaps matches TRBD1 (6 bases). Germline-derived CDR1 and CDR2 are MNHEY and SMNVEV (reference sequence). The CDR3 has 14 residues. With 2 bases removed from V and 4 bases from J, the gap between germline ends came to 8 bases. The CDR3 sequence: CASSLQGFNEKLFF. The CDR3 DNA reads TGTGCCAGCAGTTTACAGGGGTTTAATGAAAAACTGTTTTTT.

This rearrangement joins TRBV2 to TRBJ2-2; 8 bases are a match to TRBD1. CDR3 length: 13 residues. V shed 8 bases, J shed 4 bases, and the junction held 3 bases outside the gene matches. Per germline, CDR1 SNHLY and CDR2 FYNNEI. The CDR3 DNA is TGTGCCAGCGGAGGGACAGGCACCGGGGAGCTGTTTTTT. This translates into CASGGTGTGELFF.

This clone was observed once. The genes are TRBV3-1 (or the pseudogene TRBV3-2) and TRBJ2-3, with TRBD2 as a possible D gene (5 bases). CDR1 LGHDT and CDR2 YNNKEL come from the germline V gene (reference sequence). V dropped 4 bases and J dropped 0 bases, with 11 bases sitting between them. This CDR3 is 15 amino acids long. This chain's CDR3 is CASSLQRVSTDTQYF. CDR3 nucleotide sequence: TGTGCCAGCAGCCTTCAGAGGGTTAGCACAGATACGCAGTATTTT.

In DNA form, the CDR3 reads TGTGCCAGCAGCCATCTCCTTTCCGGGACAGCTGGAAACACCATATATTTT. Translated, it gives CASSHLLSGTAGNTIYF. J is TRBJ1-3 and V is TRBV3-1 (or the pseudogene TRBV3-2); 7 positions agree with TRBD1. J lost 2 bases, V lost 3 bases, and 10 bases had no gene match. The CDR3 totals 17 residues. Germline CDR1 is LGHDT and CDR2 is YNNKEL (reference sequence).

The chain joins TRBV9 to TRBJ2-2, with 10 bases aligning to TRBD2. The germline V gene encodes CDR1 SGDLS and CDR2 YYNGEE. After removal of 1 base from V and 0 bases from J, the junction contained 0 bases not matched to a gene. This CDR3 comprises 16 residues. The CDR3 is CASSVTSGANTGELFF. The CDR3 bases are TGTGCCAGCAGCGTAACTAGCGGGGCGAACACCGGGGAGCTGTTTTTT.

This chain links TRBV28 with TRBJ1-4; D is perhaps TRBD1 (5 bases). V was shortened by 5 bases and J by 10 bases, with 17 bases between the two germline ends. The CDR3 consists of 14 residues. Per the germline V gene, CDR1 is MDHEN and CDR2 is SYDVKM. CDR3 nucleotide sequence: TGTGCCAGCAGTACCCGGGGGGGGAAGGGAAAACTGTTTTTT. As protein: CASSTRGGKGKLFF.

This sequence joins TRBV2 and TRBJ1-1, with a possible D match to TRBD1 (6 bases). CDR3 size: 13 residues. V was shortened by 9 bases and J by 0 bases, with 11 bases between the two germline ends. Per germline, CDR1 SNHLY and CDR2 FYNNEI. The CDR3 DNA reads as TGTGCCAGGAGGGACACCTTGAACACTGAAGCTTTCTTT. Translated: CARRDTLNTEAFF.

The V call is TRBV7-3, the J call TRBJ2-1; perhaps TRBD1 as D (6 bases). CDR3 length: 16 amino acids. Per germline, CDR1 SGHTA and CDR2 FQGTGA. V dropped 5 bases and J dropped 2 bases, with 16 bases sitting between them. Here the CDR3 DNA reads TGTGCCAGCAGCCCAATACATACAGGGACCTACAATGAGCAGTTCTTC. Its protein is CASSPIHTGTYNEQFF.

CDR3 DNA: TGTGCCAGCAGTTTCGGGACTAGCTCCTACAATGAGCAGTTCTTC. It codes for CASSFGTSSYNEQFF. The chain recombines TRBV6-2 or TRBV6-3 with TRBJ2-1, with 8 bases matching TRBD2. Per germline, CDR1 MNHEY and CDR2 SVGEGT. V gave up 4 bases and J gave up 0 bases; unmatched junction bases: 2. The CDR3 totals 15 residues.

This clone was found once. This chain joins TRBV2 and TRBJ1-5; D remains ambiguous. The V end was cut by 5 bases, the J end by 5 bases, with 16 bases between. The germline CDR1 and CDR2 sequences are SNHLY and FYNNEI. This CDR3 has 15 residues. The CDR3 DNA follows: TGTGCCAGCAGTTCAAGGTCCGGGGTAGATCAGCCCCAGCATTTT. The encoded protein is CASSSRSGVDQPQHF.

This clone was seen a handful of times. The chain has TRBV6-5 and TRBJ1-6; no reliable D call. Trimming stripped 0 bases from V and 5 bases from J, with 8 bases between. The CDR3 is 15 residues long. Looked up from germline, CDR1 is MNHEY and CDR2 is SVGAGI. CDR3 protein: CASSYSRGHNSPLHF. The CDR3 DNA sequence: TGTGCCAGCAGTTACTCAAGAGGGCATAATTCACCCCTCCACTTT.

The chain links TRBV2 to TRBJ2-7, with 10 bases lining up with TRBD2. The V gene's germline CDR1 is SNHLY and CDR2 FYNNEI. V dropped 8 bases and J dropped 0; count of bases not matched to a gene: 7. The CDR3 consists of 15 residues. The CDR3 DNA is TGTGCCAGCCGGGCGGCTAGCGGGAGCTCCTACGAGCAGTACTTC. Amino acids: CASRAASGSSYEQYF.

The V call is TRBV19, the J call TRBJ1-1; 9 bases match TRBD1. Losses at the gene ends were 6 bases for V and 11 bases for J; bases not matched to a gene: 10. Germline V gene sequence: CDR1 LNHDA, CDR2 SQIVND (reference sequence). The CDR3 is 13 amino acids. The CDR3 sequence is CASSSGQGWWAFF. The CDR3 DNA reads TGTGCCAGTAGCTCCGGACAGGGGTGGTGGGCTTTCTTT. Combining the CDR3 with reference TRBV19 and TRBJ1-1 gives the whole variable domain DGGITQSPKYLFRKEGQNVTLSCEQNLNHDAMYWYRQDPGQGLRLIYYSQIVNDFQKGDIAEGYSVSREKKESFPLTVTSAQKNPTAFYLCASSSGQGWWAFFGQGTRLTVV.

CDR3 residues: CASSLLRVGGAQNSPLHF. As DNA, the CDR3 is TGTGCCAGCAGTTTACTTCGGGTAGGGGGGGCGCAGAATTCACCCCTCCACTTT. This rearrangement joins TRBV27 to TRBJ1-6, with D tentatively TRBD1 (6 bases). Germline V gene data show CDR1 as MNHEY and CDR2 as SMNVEV (reference sequence). Trimming cost V 2 bases and J 7 bases, with 21 bases left between them. This CDR3 contains 18 residues.

The rearrangement uses TRBV3-1 (or the pseudogene TRBV3-2) and TRBJ2-5; 7 bases match TRBD2. The CDR3 is 15 residues long. Trimming at V came to 1 base and at J to 0 bases, leaving 2 bases not matched to a gene. The germline gives CDR1 LGHDT, CDR2 YNNKEL (reference sequence). The CDR3 is CASSQVGGNQETQYF. The CDR3 DNA follows: TGTGCCAGCAGCCAAGTGGGGGGGAACCAAGAGACCCAGTACTTC.

This chain joins TRBV2 and TRBJ1-2; D is ambiguous. The V end lost 3 bases, the J end lost 5 bases, and 4 bases lay between the germline ends. The CDR3 extends over 11 amino acids. The germline CDR1 and CDR2 sequences are SNHLY and FYNNEI. This CDR3 reads CASSEEYGYTF. The CDR3 DNA reads TGTGCCAGCAGTGAGGAGTATGGCTACACCTTC.

The J gene is TRBJ2-5, the V gene TRBV27; D is unclear. The V gene lost 5 bases and the J gene lost 5 bases, with 15 bases spanning the gap. The CDR3 has 14 residues. CDR1 is MNHEY and CDR2 is SMNVEV in the germline V gene (reference sequence). The CDR3 region has the DNA TGTGCCAGCAGTCTGCTAGGTTCTTGGGAGACCCAGTACTTC. Residues: CASSLLGSWETQYF.

V and J are TRBV28 and TRBJ2-3, with D unclear. Trimming cost V 3 bases and J 5 bases, with 18 bases left between them. The CDR3 has 16 residues. Per germline, CDR1 MDHEN and CDR2 SYDVKM. In DNA, the CDR3 is TGTGCCAGCAGTTTCGCCCGTCCGGCGCGAGGAGATACGCAGTATTTT. Its protein product is CASSFARPARGDTQYF. The whole variable domain, filled in from reference TRBV28 and TRBJ2-3, reads DVKVTQSSRYLVKRTGEKVFLECVQDMDHENMFWYRQDPGLGLRLIYFSYDVKMKEKGDIPEGYSVSREKKERFSLILESASTNQTSMYLCASSFARPARGDTQYFGPGTRLTVL.

J is TRBJ2-3 and V is TRBV5-1, with D perhaps TRBD2 (6 bases). Germline V gives CDR1 SGHRS, CDR2 YFSETQ. The CDR3 has 14 residues. V lost 0 bases and J 6 bases, leaving 11 bases between the germline ends. The CDR3 loop is CASSLGGVVDTQYF. The CDR3 DNA is TGCGCCAGCAGCTTGGGCGGGGTAGTCGATACGCAGTATTTT.

This chain connects TRBV9 to TRBJ1-6; D gene uncertain. V was shortened by 3 bases and J by 2 bases, with 18 bases between the two germline ends. Germline V gene data show CDR1 as SGDLS and CDR2 as YYNGEE. The CDR3 spans 18 residues. The CDR3 is CASSGDHLVSPYNSPLHF. CDR3 nucleotide sequence: TGTGCCAGCAGCGGCGACCATTTAGTTAGCCCCTATAATTCACCCCTCCACTTT.

This rearrangement joins TRBV2 to TRBJ1-1; no clear D gene. The CDR3 is 16 residues long. CDR1 is SNHLY, CDR2 FYNNEI, per germline. Trimming removed 1 base at V and 3 bases at J, with 15 bases between. The chain's CDR3 is CASSEDQTGSDTEAFF. CDR3 coding DNA: TGTGCCAGCAGTGAAGATCAGACGGGATCGGACACTGAAGCTTTCTTT.